One sample yielded the 14 T cell receptor beta chains listed below, sequenced in a study of T cell responses to AZD1222 COVID-19 vaccine. The assay was immunoSEQ multiplex PCR, and TCRdb's table has in-frame clones only and misses some. The repertoire holds 30,000 to 35,000 clones, with approximately 78% as singletons. Here the sequenced sample was peripheral blood, taken 28 days after the second AZD1222 dose. The receptors shown here come from an adult who received the AZD1222 COVID-19 vaccine.

This chain connects TRBV11-2 to TRBJ1-2; 7 positions agree with TRBD1. The V segment lost 0 bases and the J segment 8 bases; nucleotides outside the gene matches: 6. CDR3 length equals 14 residues. Germline CDR1 and CDR2: SGHAT and FQNNGV. CDR3 nucleotides: TGTGCCAGCAGCTTAGATAGGCAGGGGGACGGCTACACCTTC. It translates to CASSLDRQGDGYTF.

The chain is built from TRBV5-1 and TRBJ1-2; no definite D call. CDR3 size: 12 residues. Germline-derived CDR1 and CDR2 are SGHRS and YFSETQ. V lost 5 bases and J lost 7, with 12 bases in between. CDR3 region: CASSYKGIGYTF. The CDR3 region has the DNA TGCGCCAGCAGTTACAAAGGAATTGGCTACACCTTC. The whole variable domain, remainder taken from reference TRBV5-1 and TRBJ1-2, is KAGVTQTPRYLIKTRGQQVTLSCSPISGHRSVSWYQQTPGQGLQFLFEYFSETQRNKGNFPGRFSGRQFSNSRSEMNVSTLELGDSALYLCASSYKGIGYTFGSGTRLTVV.

The genes are TRBV19 and TRBJ2-1; 10 bases align to TRBD1. This CDR3 is 18 amino acids long. The ends lost 9 bases at V and 6 bases at J; junction bases unmatched: 20. Germline values: CDR1 LNHDA, CDR2 SQIVND (reference sequence). CDR3 amino acids: CASQQRVTGGRIGNEQFF. The CDR3 DNA reads as TGTGCCAGCCAACAAAGAGTGACAGGGGGCCGGATTGGCAATGAGCAGTTCTTC.

This sequence joins TRBV28 and TRBJ1-3; unclear D gene. Trimming took off 7 bases at V and 2 bases at J, with 15 bases between the two ends. Germline V gene sequence: CDR1 MDHEN, CDR2 SYDVKM. This CDR3 region has 15 residues. The CDR3 reads CASTPYRKTGNTIYF. CDR3 coding DNA: TGTGCCAGCACCCCGTATAGGAAGACTGGAAACACCATATATTTT.

The CDR3 spells CASSLAPGSNFKQYF. The CDR3 DNA is TGTGCCAGCAGCTTAGCTCCAGGGTCCAATTTCAAGCAGTACTTC. The chain links TRBV11-2 to TRBJ2-7, with D tentatively TRBD1 (5 bases). The V gene lost 1 base and the J gene lost 8 bases, with 18 bases spanning the gap. This CDR3 is 15 amino acids long. Germline lookup yields CDR1 SGHAT and CDR2 FQNNGV.

The rearrangement uses TRBV18 and TRBJ2-7; TRBD1 matches at 7 bases. Per the germline V gene, CDR1 is KGHSH and CDR2 is LQKENI. The CDR3 length is 13 residues. Germline trimming cut 6 bases from V and 7 bases from J; bases unmatched to any gene: 9. CDR3 DNA sequence: TGTGCCAGCTCGCCATCGACAGGGCTTGAGCAGTACGTC. This codes for CASSPSTGLEQYV.

V is TRBV12-3 or TRBV12-4 and J is TRBJ2-7; tentative D call: TRBD1 (6 bases). CDR3 length equals 13 residues. Trimming took off 6 bases at V and 4 bases at J, with 13 bases between the two ends. The CDR3 is CASRPTGRYEQYF. In nucleotides, the CDR3 is TGTGCCAGCAGACCGACAGGCCGTTACGAGCAGTACTTC.

The chain couples TRBV12-3 or TRBV12-4 to TRBJ2-7; TRBD1 matches 7 bases. The CDR3 is 13 residues long. Trimming at V came to 6 bases and at J to 6 bases, leaving 8 bases not matched to a gene. This CDR3 reads CASSDREHGEQYF. DNA for the CDR3: TGTGCCAGCAGCGACAGGGAACACGGCGAGCAGTACTTC.

CDR3 loop: CASSSVSGETGAQYF. Here the CDR3 DNA reads TGTGCCAGCAGCTCGGTCAGCGGGGAGACAGGGGCGCAGTATTTT. J is TRBJ2-3 and V is TRBV5-6; possible D gene TRBD1, 8 bases. The V end was cut by 3 bases, the J end by 10 bases, with 21 bases between. The CDR3 runs 15 residues. CDR1 and CDR2 (germline): SGHDT, YYEEEE.

V and J are TRBV6-6 and TRBJ2-7; possible D gene TRBD1, 5 bases. The CDR3 runs 16 residues. Trimming took 0 bases from V and 4 from J, leaving 16 bases between them. The germline V gene encodes CDR1 MNHNY and CDR2 SVGAGI (reference sequence). Written as DNA, the CDR3 is TGTGCCAGCAGTTACTCGATCGCAGGGATGATTTACGAGCAGTACGTC. Protein: CASSYSIAGMIYEQYV.

The chain recombines TRBV6-4 with TRBJ1-4; D is perhaps TRBD1 (5 bases). Germline V gene lookup returns CDR1 MRHNA and CDR2 SNTAGT. V gave up 4 bases and J gave up 5 bases, with 11 bases separating them. The CDR3 is 14 amino acids. CDR3 residues: CASSAAGGNEKLFF. The DNA for the CDR3 is TGTGCCAGCAGTGCCGCGGGGGGAAATGAAAAACTGTTTTTT.

V and J are TRBV11-2 and TRBJ1-1, with D unclear. The CDR3 consists of 16 residues. The germline V gene has CDR1 SGHAT and CDR2 FQNNGV. The ends were cut back, 8 bases at V and 0 bases at J, with 19 bases in the middle. The CDR3 protein is CASSRYGNLMNTEAFF. The CDR3 region has the DNA TGTGCCAGCTCCCGGTACGGCAATTTAATGAACACTGAAGCTTTCTTT.

In its sample, this clone was seen a few times. The V and J genes are TRBV5-4 and TRBJ1-4; possible D gene TRBD1, 6 bases. Between the trimmed V and J ends, which lost 4 bases and 2 bases, there was a span of 15 bases. Germline V CDR1 and CDR2: SGHNT, YYREEE (reference sequence). The CDR3 covers 16 residues. CDR3 region: CASSIGQSVTNEKLFF. The DNA for the CDR3 is TGTGCCAGCAGCATTGGACAGTCTGTCACTAATGAAAAACTGTTTTTT.

This clone ranks as medium-sized. The chain links TRBV11-2 to TRBJ1-5; D is unclear. Per germline, CDR1 SGHAT and CDR2 FQNNGV. Trimming pared 3 bases from V and 7 bases from J, leaving 10 bases between. CDR3 length: 13 amino acids. CDR3 bases: TGTGCCAGCAGCTTGATGGGAGAACAGCCCCAGCATTTT. It yields the protein CASSLMGEQPQHF.